A selection of T cell receptor beta chains follows, all from one sample in a study of CD8 T cells in Susac syndrome. TCRdb reprocessed the immunoSEQ multiplex PCR reads via MiXCR and lists one record per CDR3 protein. This sample has about 440,000 distinct CDR3 sequences, with around 85% found just once. Sequencing was performed on CD8+ T cells from PBMCs. The receptor set was obtained from a human donor with multiple sclerosis. Both conserved end residues are part of each CDR3. A D gene is named only where the DNA matches it firmly. Clone size is given for some rows only: seen once, a few or many times, or a class if the clone is expanded.

J,D,V,size,DNA,CDR3
TRBJ1-2,NA,TRBV9,NA,TGTGCCAGCAGCGTAGCACGGAGCGGTCGAGCTGGCTACACCTTC,CASSVARSGRAGYTF
TRBJ1-2,NA,TRBV4-1,NA,TGCGCCAGCAGCCAAGATCTTGGGACAACTCTCTATGGCTACACCTTC,CASSQDLGTTLYGYTF
TRBJ2-4,TRBD2,TRBV27,NA,TGTGCCAGCAGTTTCGGCCTAGCGGAAAACATTCAGTACTTC,CASSFGLAENIQYF
TRBJ2-3,NA,TRBV20-1,NA,TGCAGTGCTAGGAGTACCGTGGGACCGGGCCGGTTTCACAGAGATACGCAGTATTTT,CSARSTVGPGRFHRDTQYF
TRBJ1-2,NA,TRBV7-9,NA,TGTGCCAGCAGCTTAGAGACGGTTAACTATGGCTACACCTTC,CASSLETVNYGYTF
TRBJ2-3,NA,TRBV13,NA,TGTGCCAGCAGCCCCGAAGCGGGTGAGGCAGATACGCAGTATTTT,CASSPEAGEADTQYF
TRBJ2-7,NA,TRBV30,NA,TGTGCCTGGAGGCAGGACGGAGCTCTACCCTACGAGCAGTACTTC,CAWRQDGALPYEQYF
TRBJ2-1,NA,TRBV14,NA,TGTGCCAGCAGCCAAGAGGGGACTTATCCCCATGAGCAGTTCTTC,CASSQEGTYPHEQFF
TRBJ2-1,TRBD2,TRBV27,NA,TGTGCCAGCAGTCCCACGGCAGCGGGGCCCTACAATGAGCAGTTCTTC,CASSPTAAGPYNEQFF
TRBJ2-7,TRBD2,TRBV27,NA,TGTGCCAGCAGTTTATGGGCGGGAGGGCCCTACGAGCAGTACTTC,CASSLWAGGPYEQYF
TRBJ1-5,NA,TRBV12-3/TRBV12-4,NA,TGTGCCAGCAGTCTCGAGGACCGGTGGGGTAGCAATCAGCCCCAGCATTTT,CASSLEDRWGSNQPQHF
TRBJ2-1,TRBD1,TRBV13,NA,TGTGCCAGCAGCTTTGGGGACAGCCTGGTGAATGAGCAGTTCTTC,CASSFGDSLVNEQFF
TRBJ2-1,NA,TRBV30,NA,TGTGCCTGGGAGGCCGATGAGCAGTTCTTC,CAWEADEQFF
TRBJ2-2,NA,TRBV18,NA,TGTGCCAGCTCACCCGTGGAGGCGTACACCGGGGAGCTGTTTTTT,CASSPVEAYTGELFF
TRBJ1-2,TRBD1,TRBV5-1,NA,TGCGCCAGCAGCTTATACGGGACAGGTACATTAGATGGCTACACCTTC,CASSLYGTGTLDGYTF
TRBJ1-5,TRBD1,TRBV4-1,NA,TGCGCCAGCAGCCCCTGGGACAGGCGGGATCAGCCCCAGCATTTT,CASSPWDRRDQPQHF
TRBJ2-1,TRBD1,TRBV27,NA,TGTGCCAGCAGTTTATCGACAGGGGTGGGAATCGAGCAGTTCTTC,CASSLSTGVGIEQFF
TRBJ2-1,NA,TRBV13,NA,TGTGCCAGCAGCACCCGACAGGGAGGAGACAATGAGCAGTTCTTC,CASSTRQGGDNEQFF
TRBJ2-3,NA,TRBV18,once,TGTGCCAGCTCACCACCCGCGGACGTTGCTAGCACAGATACGCAGTATTTT,CASSPPADVASTDTQYF
TRBJ1-1,NA,TRBV19,few,TGTGCCAGTAGTATAGCCGGGACGGAGGAGGACACTGAAGCTTTCTTT,CASSIAGTEEDTEAFF
TRBJ1-2,TRBD1,TRBV15,NA,TGTGCCACCAGCAGAGGTCGGGACAGCACCTATGGCTACACCTTC,CATSRGRDSTYGYTF
TRBJ2-7,NA,TRBV28,NA,TGTGCCAGCACTAGACAGAGCTCCTACGAGCAGTACTTC,CASTRQSSYEQYF
TRBJ1-1,NA,TRBV6-2/TRBV6-3,NA,TGTGCCAGCAGTAACAGGGAGAACACTGAAGCTTTCTTT,CASSNRENTEAFF
TRBJ2-1,NA,TRBV27,NA,TGTGCCAGCAGTTCGGGTTGGGTCTCCGCCTCCTACAATGAGCAGTTCTTC,CASSSGWVSASYNEQFF
TRBJ1-1,TRBD1,TRBV7-6,NA,TGTGCCAGCAGCTTAGCTACGACAGGGGTTATGAACACTGAAGCTTTCTTT,CASSLATTGVMNTEAFF
TRBJ2-7,NA,TRBV30,NA,TGTGCCTGCGTATTAGGGGGTTCCGCACCCTACGAGCAGTACTTC,CACVLGGSAPYEQYF
TRBJ1-2,TRBD1,TRBV2,NA,TGTGCCAGCAGTGAAGTAGGGGGCAGTGGCTACACCTTC,CASSEVGGSGYTF
TRBJ1-2,NA,TRBV19,NA,TGTGCCAGTAGTATAGATCATGGAGTCCAGGCAACCTATGGCTACACCTTC,CASSIDHGVQATYGYTF
TRBJ1-4,NA,TRBV5-1,NA,TGCGCCAGCAGCTTGGGGACGGAACTTAATGAAAAACTGTTTTTT,CASSLGTELNEKLFF
TRBJ1-3,NA,TRBV4-1,NA,TGCGCCAGCAGTGCCGGTAGGGGGGCGAACACCATATATTTT,CASSAGRGANTIYF
TRBJ1-1,NA,TRBV5-1,NA,TGCGCCAGCACATATTCCGGGGAGGCGGTTACTGAAGCTTTCTTT,CASTYSGEAVTEAFF
TRBJ2-2,NA,TRBV2,NA,TGTGCCAGCCTTGGGCTACTAGGGACCGGGGAGCTGTTTTTT,CASLGLLGTGELFF
TRBJ2-7,TRBD2,TRBV20-1,NA,TGCAGTGCTAGACTAGCGGTATCCTACGAGCAGTACTTC,CSARLAVSYEQYF
TRBJ2-7,NA,TRBV27,NA,TGTGCCAGCAGTTTAAGAGGTACAGGGTACTACGAGCAGTACTTC,CASSLRGTGYYEQYF
TRBJ2-3,NA,TRBV19,NA,TGTGCCAGTAGTGGATTACTTGGAATGGGACTTATGACGCAGTATTTT,CASSGLLGMGLMTQYF
TRBJ2-7,TRBD1,TRBV6-5,NA,TGTGCCAGCACTCCGGACAGGTTAGCCTCCTACGAGCAGTACTTC,CASTPDRLASYEQYF
TRBJ2-5,NA,TRBV6-5,NA,TGTGCCAGCAGTTACTCGCGGGGGACAGACCAAGAGACCCAGTACTTC,CASSYSRGTDQETQYF
TRBJ2-2,NA,TRBV19,NA,TGTGCCAGTAGTAGTGGGGCGGCCGGGGAGCTGTTTTTT,CASSSGAAGELFF
TRBJ1-5,TRBD1,TRBV6-1,NA,TGTGCCACCGGGACAGGGGGGTATCAGCCCCAGCATTTT,CATGTGGYQPQHF
TRBJ2-7,NA,TRBV6-5,NA,TGTGCCAGCAGTTACGTGGGGAGAGAGCAAGAGCAGTACTTC,CASSYVGREQEQYF
TRBJ1-1,NA,TRBV9,NA,TGTGCCAGCAGCGAAATTAACAGGGAGAACACTGAAGCTTTCTTT,CASSEINRENTEAFF
TRBJ1-6,TRBD1,TRBV4-1,NA,TGCGCCAGCGGGGGGACAGGGGGCTCACCCCTCCACTTT,CASGGTGGSPLHF
TRBJ2-1,TRBD2,TRBV25-1,NA,TGTGCCAGCAGTGAATATTTCGGGACTAGCGGGAGCAGGGATGAGCAGTTCTTC,CASSEYFGTSGSRDEQFF
TRBJ1-4,NA,TRBV6-5,NA,TGTGCCAGCAGTTACCGGTGGGCGGGGGAAAAACTGTTTTTT,CASSYRWAGEKLFF
TRBJ2-2,TRBD2,TRBV14,NA,TGTGCCAGCAGCAACTTAGCGGGACTAAACACCGGGGAGCTGTTTTTT,CASSNLAGLNTGELFF
TRBJ2-7,NA,TRBV20-1,NA,TGCAGTGCTAGAGGGGACGGCTCTACTTGGATCTACGAGCAGTACTTC,CSARGDGSTWIYEQYF
TRBJ2-1,NA,TRBV5-6,NA,TGTGCCAGCAGCTCGGGACTGGACGGGAATGAGCAGTTCTTC,CASSSGLDGNEQFF
TRBJ2-1,NA,TRBV9,NA,TGTGCCAGCAGCGTCGGTCTGGGCTATGAGCAGTTCTTC,CASSVGLGYEQFF
TRBJ2-3,NA,TRBV27,NA,TGTGCCAGCAGTTTATTCCCAGAAGACACAGATACGCAGTATTTT,CASSLFPEDTDTQYF
TRBJ1-3,NA,TRBV4-1,NA,TGCGCCAGCAGCTTAGTAGGGTACGGAAACACCATATATTTT,CASSLVGYGNTIYF
TRBJ2-1,NA,TRBV2,NA,TGTGCCAGCAGTCAGATCTCCTACAATGAGCAGTTCTTC,CASSQISYNEQFF
TRBJ1-2,TRBD1,TRBV6-1,once,TGTGCCAGCAGTGCGTCCGGGACAGGGGGCGACTATGGCTACACCTTC,CASSASGTGGDYGYTF
TRBJ1-5,NA,TRBV27,NA,TGTGCCAGCAGTTTAAAACGGCTTAGCAATCAGCCCCAGCATTTT,CASSLKRLSNQPQHF
TRBJ2-3,NA,TRBV6-1,NA,TGTGCCAGCAGTCCCCGTGGGGAACCCCCTAGCACAGATACGCAGTATTTT,CASSPRGEPPSTDTQYF
TRBJ2-1,TRBD2,TRBV18,NA,TGTGCCAGCTCACCAGAGGAGCGGGGGGCCTTCAATGAGCAGTTCTTC,CASSPEERGAFNEQFF
TRBJ2-7,NA,TRBV5-1,NA,TGCGCCAGCAGCTTGCTTTTACTAGCTGGGGACTACGAGCAGTACTTC,CASSLLLLAGDYEQYF
TRBJ2-7,TRBD2,TRBV4-1,NA,TGCGCCAGCAGCCAAGTCGGACTAGCTCTGAACTACGAGCAGTACTTC,CASSQVGLALNYEQYF
TRBJ1-2,TRBD1,TRBV5-1,NA,TGCGCCAGCAGCGCTCGGGACAGGGAGAACTATGGCTACACCTTC,CASSARDRENYGYTF
TRBJ1-1,NA,TRBV7-9,NA,TGTGCCAGCAAGAAGGGCGGGGGGAACACTGAAGCTTTCTTT,CASKKGGGNTEAFF